Shown below are 7 T cell receptor beta chains from a single sample sequenced in a study of CD8 T cells in ankylosing spondylitis. TCRdb reprocessed the 5' RACE reads with MiXCR, giving one entry per CDR3 protein. Found here are just over 150,000 distinct CDR3 sequences, about a sixth of them singletons; the top ten hold about 8.2%. Sample: blood, either unsorted or a sorted T cell fraction (not recorded which). Receptor source: a male donor with ankylosing spondylitis or in good health (not recorded which).

V gene TRBV7-9 combines with J gene TRBJ2-5; 9 bases map to TRBD1. The germline V gene has CDR1 SEHNR and CDR2 FQNEAQ (reference sequence). Trimming cost V 7 bases and J 3 bases; bases outside gene matches: 6. The CDR3 runs 14 residues. CDR3: CASIARDREETQYF. The CDR3 DNA sequence: TGTGCCAGCATCGCCCGGGACAGGGAAGAGACCCAGTACTTC. Full variable domain (rest looked up from reference TRBV7-9 and TRBJ2-5): DTGVSQNPRHKITKRGQNVTFRCDPISEHNRLYWYRQTLGQGPEFLTYFQNEAQLEKSRLLSDRFSAERPKGSFSTLEIQRTEQGDSAMYLCASIARDREETQYFGPGTRLLVL.

CDR3 sequence (DNA): TGCGCCAGCAGCTGGGGGACTAGCGGGAGAGGCACAGATACGCAGTATTTT. It encodes CASSWGTSGRGTDTQYF. The chain links TRBV5-1 to TRBJ2-3; TRBD2 matches at 14 bases. After removal of 3 bases from V and 1 base from J, the junction contained 4 bases not matched to a gene. Germline V CDR1 and CDR2: SGHRS, YFSETQ. This CDR3 contains 17 residues.

This chain connects TRBV2 to TRBJ1-6; 8 bases match TRBD1. Germline V gives CDR1 SNHLY, CDR2 FYNNEI. Losses at the gene ends were 6 bases for V and 11 bases for J; bases not matched to a gene: 15. The CDR3 is 16 amino acids. The CDR3 DNA is TGTGCCAGCAGGGCTCGGACAGGGATGACAGGCACACCCCTCCACTTT. Amino acid sequence: CASRARTGMTGTPLHF.

This clonotype was found many times. The V call is TRBV12-3 or TRBV12-4, the J call TRBJ1-5, with 9 bases that match TRBD1. The CDR3 length is 14 residues. The ends lost 6 bases at V and 7 bases at J; junction bases unmatched: 7. As DNA, the CDR3 is TGTGCCAGCAGCATACAGGGGGCAGGGCAGCCCCAGCATTTT. Translated, it gives CASSIQGAGQPQHF.

This clonotype was found a few times. The V and J genes are TRBV12-3 or TRBV12-4 and TRBJ2-1, with TRBD2 identical over 12 bases. This CDR3 contains 16 residues. The ends lost 3 bases at V and 10 bases at J; junction bases unmatched: 10. The CDR3 region is CASSFYASGRAWEQFF. In DNA form, the CDR3 reads TGTGCCAGCAGTTTTTACGCTAGCGGGAGGGCTTGGGAGCAGTTCTTC.

This clonotype was recorded a few times. In nucleotides, the CDR3 is TGTGCCAGCAGTGTCCGGGACGCTGGGGCCAACGTCCTGACTTTC. Protein product: CASSVRDAGANVLTF. The J gene is TRBJ2-6, the V gene TRBV6-5; D is tentatively TRBD1 or TRBD2 (5 bases each). Germline CDR1 reads MNHEY; CDR2 reads SVGAGI. V was pared by 5 bases and J by 2 bases, with 10 bases between. The CDR3 is 15 residues long.

Only a few counts were recorded for this clonotype. The chain recombines TRBV21-1 with TRBJ2-3; the table names TRBD2, a call not compared with the DNA. TRBV21-1 is given as a pseudogene. The CDR3 sequence is 13 residues long. The CDR3 protein is CASRPLVPDTQYF. The CDR3 DNA sequence: TGTGCCAGCAGGCCCCTAGTTCCCGATACGCAGTATTTT.